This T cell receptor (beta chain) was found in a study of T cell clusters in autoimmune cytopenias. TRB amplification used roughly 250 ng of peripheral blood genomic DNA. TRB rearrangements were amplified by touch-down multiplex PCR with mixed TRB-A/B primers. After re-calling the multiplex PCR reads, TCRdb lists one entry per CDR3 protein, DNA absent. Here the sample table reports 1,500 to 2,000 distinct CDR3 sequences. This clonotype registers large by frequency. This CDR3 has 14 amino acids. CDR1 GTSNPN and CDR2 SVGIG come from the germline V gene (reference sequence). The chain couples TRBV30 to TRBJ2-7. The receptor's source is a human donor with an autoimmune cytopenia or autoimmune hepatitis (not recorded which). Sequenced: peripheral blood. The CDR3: CASSAAVNSYEQYF.